This T cell receptor (beta chain) is from a study of T cells in Graves' hyperthyroidism and ophthalmopathy. On this clonotype itself: What it binds is unknown.

In germline, CDR1 is SQVTM, CDR2 ANQGSEA. There are 14 residues in the CDR3. The V gene lost 6 bases and the J gene lost 9 bases, with 23 bases spanning the gap. Study results and limitations: Blood also contained most expanded thyroid clonotypes above 0.001.

From RNA transcripts, TCR beta CDR3 regions were amplified. First-round RT-PCR with HTBI primers amplified the TCR CDR3 region. TCRdb redid the calling of the multiplex PCR reads with MiXCR, one entry per CDR3 protein. The sample yields some 490,000 distinct CDR3 sequences, approximately 23% seen once. Subjects with ophthalmopathy showed a Clinical Activity Score no lower than 3, a NOSPECS grade no lower than 4, and a duration shorter than 3 months. The specimen was blood. This receptor was taken from a woman in her 70s with Graves' ophthalmopathy. This chain links TRBV29-1 with TRBJ1-1; a weak D match, TRBD1 (5 bases). The CDR3 region has the DNA TGCAGCGTCCGTAGGACAACAAACTTTCGTAAAGCTTTCTTT. Residues: CSVRRTTNFRKAFF.